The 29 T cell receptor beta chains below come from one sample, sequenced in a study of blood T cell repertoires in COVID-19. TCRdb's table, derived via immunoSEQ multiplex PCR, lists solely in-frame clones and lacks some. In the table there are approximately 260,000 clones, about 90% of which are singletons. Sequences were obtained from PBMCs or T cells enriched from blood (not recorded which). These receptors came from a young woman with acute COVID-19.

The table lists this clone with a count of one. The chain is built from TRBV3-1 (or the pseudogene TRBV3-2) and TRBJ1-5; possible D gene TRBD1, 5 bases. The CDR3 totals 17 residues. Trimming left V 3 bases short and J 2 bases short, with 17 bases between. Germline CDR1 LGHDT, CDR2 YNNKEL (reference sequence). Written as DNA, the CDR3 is TGTGCCAGCAGCCAGAGCGGGGGGGGAAGTGGCAATCAGCCCCAGCATTTT. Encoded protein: CASSQSGGGSGNQPQHF.

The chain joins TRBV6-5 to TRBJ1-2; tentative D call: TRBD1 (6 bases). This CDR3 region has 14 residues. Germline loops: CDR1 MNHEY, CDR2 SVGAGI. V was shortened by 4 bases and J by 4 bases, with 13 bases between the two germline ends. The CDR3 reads CASSLEQGSYGYTF. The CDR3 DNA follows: TGTGCCAGCAGTTTGGAACAGGGTTCCTATGGCTACACCTTC.

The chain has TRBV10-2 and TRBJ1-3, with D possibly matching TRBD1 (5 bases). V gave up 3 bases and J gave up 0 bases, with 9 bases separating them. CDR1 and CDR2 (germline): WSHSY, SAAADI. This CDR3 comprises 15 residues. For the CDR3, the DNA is TGCGCCAGCAGTGACAGGGCGAGCTCTGGAAACACCATATATTTT. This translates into CASSDRASSGNTIYF.

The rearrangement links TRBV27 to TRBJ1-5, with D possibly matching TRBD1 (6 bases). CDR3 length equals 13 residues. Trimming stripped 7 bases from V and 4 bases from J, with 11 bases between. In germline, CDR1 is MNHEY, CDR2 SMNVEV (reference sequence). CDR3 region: CASKGVGNQPQHF. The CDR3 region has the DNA TGTGCCAGCAAGGGGGTGGGGAATCAGCCCCAGCATTTT.

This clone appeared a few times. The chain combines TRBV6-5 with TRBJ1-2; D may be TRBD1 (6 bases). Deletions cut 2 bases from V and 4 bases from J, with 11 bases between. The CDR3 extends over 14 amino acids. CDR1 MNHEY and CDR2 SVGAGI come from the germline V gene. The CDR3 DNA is TGTGCCAGCAGTTACAGTGACAGGAGCTATGGCTACACCTTC. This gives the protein CASSYSDRSYGYTF.

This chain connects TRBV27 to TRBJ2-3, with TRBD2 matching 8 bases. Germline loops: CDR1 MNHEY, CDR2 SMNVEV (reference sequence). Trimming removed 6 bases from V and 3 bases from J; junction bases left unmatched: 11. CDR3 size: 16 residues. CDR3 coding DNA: TGTGCCAGCAGAACCCGGGGGGGCGGGAGGACAGATACGCAGTATTTT. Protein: CASRTRGGGRTDTQYF.

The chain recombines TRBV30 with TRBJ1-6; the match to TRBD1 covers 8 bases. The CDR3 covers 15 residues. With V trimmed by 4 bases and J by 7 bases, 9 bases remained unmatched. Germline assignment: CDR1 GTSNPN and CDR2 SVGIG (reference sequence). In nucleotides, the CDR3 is TGTGCCTGGAAACGGACAGGGCAGAGGAATTCACCCCTCCACTTT. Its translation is CAWKRTGQRNSPLHF.

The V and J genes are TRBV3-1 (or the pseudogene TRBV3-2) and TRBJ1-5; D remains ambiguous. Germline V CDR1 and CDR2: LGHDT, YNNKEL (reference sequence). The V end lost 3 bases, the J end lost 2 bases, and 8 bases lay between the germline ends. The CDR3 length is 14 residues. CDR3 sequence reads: CASSQTLGNQPQHF. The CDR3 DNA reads TGTGCCAGCAGCCAGACGCTAGGCAATCAGCCCCAGCATTTT.

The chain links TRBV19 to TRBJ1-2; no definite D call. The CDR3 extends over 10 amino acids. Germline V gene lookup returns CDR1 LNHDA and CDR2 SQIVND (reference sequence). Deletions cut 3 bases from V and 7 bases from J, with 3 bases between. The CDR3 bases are TGTGCCAGTAGTATTAGTGGCTACACCTTC. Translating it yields CASSISGYTF. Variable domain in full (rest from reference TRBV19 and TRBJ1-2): DGGITQSPKYLFRKEGQNVTLSCEQNLNHDAMYWYRQDPGQGLRLIYYSQIVNDFQKGDIAEGYSVSREKKESFPLTVTSAQKNPTAFYLCASSISGYTFGSGTRLTVV.

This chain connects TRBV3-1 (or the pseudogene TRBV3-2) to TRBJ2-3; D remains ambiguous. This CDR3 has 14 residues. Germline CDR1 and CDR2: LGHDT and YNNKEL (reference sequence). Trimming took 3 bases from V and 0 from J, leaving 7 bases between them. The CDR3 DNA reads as TGTGCCAGCAGCCAGTACTCCAGCACAGATACGCAGTATTTT. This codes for CASSQYSSTDTQYF.

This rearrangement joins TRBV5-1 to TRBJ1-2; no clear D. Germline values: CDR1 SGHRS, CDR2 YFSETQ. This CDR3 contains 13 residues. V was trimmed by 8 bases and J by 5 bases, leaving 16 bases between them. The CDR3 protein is CASSSSQEYGYTF. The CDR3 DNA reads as TGCGCCAGTAGCAGTTCGCAGGAATATGGCTACACCTTC.

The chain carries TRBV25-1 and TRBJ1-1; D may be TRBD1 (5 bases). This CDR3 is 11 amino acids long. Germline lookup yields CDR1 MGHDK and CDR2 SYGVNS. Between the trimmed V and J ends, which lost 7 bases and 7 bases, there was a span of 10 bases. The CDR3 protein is CASKDTREAFF. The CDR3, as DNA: TGTGCCAGCAAGGACACCCGTGAAGCTTTCTTT. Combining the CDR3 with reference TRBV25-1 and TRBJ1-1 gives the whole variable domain EADIYQTPRYLVIGTGKKITLECSQTMGHDKMYWYQQDPGMELHLIHYSYGVNSTEKGDLSSESTVSRIRTEHFPLTLESARPSHTSQYLCASKDTREAFFGQGTRLTVV.

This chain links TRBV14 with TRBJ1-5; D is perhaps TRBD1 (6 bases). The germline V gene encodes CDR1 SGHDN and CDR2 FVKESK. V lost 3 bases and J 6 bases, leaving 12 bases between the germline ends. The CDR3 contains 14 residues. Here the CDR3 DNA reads TGTGCCAGCAGCCATACGACAGGCAGTCAGCCCCAGCATTTT. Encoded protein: CASSHTTGSQPQHF.

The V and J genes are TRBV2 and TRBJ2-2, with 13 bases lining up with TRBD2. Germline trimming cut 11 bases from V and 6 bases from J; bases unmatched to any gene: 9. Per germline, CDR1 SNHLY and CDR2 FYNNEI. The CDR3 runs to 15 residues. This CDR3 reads CALKVGLAGSGELFF. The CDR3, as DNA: TGTGCCCTCAAGGTGGGACTAGCGGGATCCGGGGAGCTGTTTTTT.

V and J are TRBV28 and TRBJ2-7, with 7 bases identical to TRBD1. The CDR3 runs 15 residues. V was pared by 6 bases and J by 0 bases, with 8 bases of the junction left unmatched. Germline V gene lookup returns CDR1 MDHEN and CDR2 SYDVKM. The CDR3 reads CASSHRGQSSYEQYF. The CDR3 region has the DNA TGTGCCAGCAGCCACAGGGGACAGAGCTCCTACGAGCAGTACTTC.

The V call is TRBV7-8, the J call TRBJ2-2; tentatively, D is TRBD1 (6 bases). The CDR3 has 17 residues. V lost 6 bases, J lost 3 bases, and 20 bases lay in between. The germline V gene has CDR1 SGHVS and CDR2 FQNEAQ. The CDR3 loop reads CASRHRDTAVYTGELFF. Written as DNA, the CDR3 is TGTGCCAGCAGACACCGGGACACCGCCGTCTACACCGGGGAGCTGTTTTTT. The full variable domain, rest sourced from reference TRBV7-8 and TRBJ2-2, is GAGVSQSPRYKVAKRGQDVALRCDPISGHVSLFWYQQALGQGPEFLTYFQNEAQLDKSGLPSDRFFAERPEGSVSTLKIQRTQQEDSAVYLCASRHRDTAVYTGELFFGEGSRLTVL.

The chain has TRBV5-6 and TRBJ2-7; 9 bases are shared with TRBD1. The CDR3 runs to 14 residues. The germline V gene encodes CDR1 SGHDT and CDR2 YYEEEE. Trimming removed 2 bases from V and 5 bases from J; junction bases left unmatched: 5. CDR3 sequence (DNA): TGTGCCAGCAGCTTCCCGGACAGGGGCCACGAGCAGTACTTC. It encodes CASSFPDRGHEQYF.

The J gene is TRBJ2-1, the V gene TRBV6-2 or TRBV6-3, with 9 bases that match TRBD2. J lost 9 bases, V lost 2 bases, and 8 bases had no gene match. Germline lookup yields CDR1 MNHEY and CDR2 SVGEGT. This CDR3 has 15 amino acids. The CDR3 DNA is TGTGCCAGCAGTTACCTACCCCTAGCGGGGAGTGAGCAGTTCTTC. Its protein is CASSYLPLAGSEQFF.

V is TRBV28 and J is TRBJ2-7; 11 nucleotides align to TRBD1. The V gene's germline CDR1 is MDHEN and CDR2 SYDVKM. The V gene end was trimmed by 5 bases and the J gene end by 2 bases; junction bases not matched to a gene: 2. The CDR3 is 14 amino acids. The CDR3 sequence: CASSRTGGPYEQYF. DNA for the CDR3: TGTGCCAGCAGTCGGACAGGGGGCCCCTACGAGCAGTACTTC.

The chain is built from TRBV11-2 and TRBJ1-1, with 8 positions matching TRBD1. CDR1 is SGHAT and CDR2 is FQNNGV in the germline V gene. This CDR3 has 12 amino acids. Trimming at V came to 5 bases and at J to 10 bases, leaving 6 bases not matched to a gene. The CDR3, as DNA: TGTGCCAGCAGCCCGGACAGGGATGTAGCTTTCTTT. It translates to CASSPDRDVAFF.

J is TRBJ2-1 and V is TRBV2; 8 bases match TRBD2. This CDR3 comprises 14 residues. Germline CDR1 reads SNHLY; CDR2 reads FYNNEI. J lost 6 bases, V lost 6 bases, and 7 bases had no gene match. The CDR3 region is CASRAGTSINEQFF. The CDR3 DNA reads TGTGCCAGCAGGGCCGGGACTAGTATCAATGAGCAGTTCTTC.

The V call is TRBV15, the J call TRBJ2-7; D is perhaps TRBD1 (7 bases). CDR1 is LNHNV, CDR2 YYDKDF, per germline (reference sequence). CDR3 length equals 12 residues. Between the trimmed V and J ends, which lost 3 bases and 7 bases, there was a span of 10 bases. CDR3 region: CATSRPGGEQYF. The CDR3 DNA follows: TGTGCCACCAGCAGGCCAGGGGGGGAGCAGTACTTC. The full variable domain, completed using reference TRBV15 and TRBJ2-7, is DAMVIQNPRYQVTQFGKPVTLSCSQTLNHNVMYWYQQKSSQAPKLLFHYYDKDFNNEADTPDNFQSRRPNTSFCFLDIRSPGLGDTAMYLCATSRPGGEQYFGPGTRLTVT.

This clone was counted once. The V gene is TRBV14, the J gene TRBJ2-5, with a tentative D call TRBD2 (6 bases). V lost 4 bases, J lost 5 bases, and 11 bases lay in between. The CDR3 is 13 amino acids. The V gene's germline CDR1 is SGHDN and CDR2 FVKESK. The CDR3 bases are TGTGCCAGCAGCCCACCTGGAGGGGAGACCCAGTACTTC. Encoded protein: CASSPPGGETQYF.

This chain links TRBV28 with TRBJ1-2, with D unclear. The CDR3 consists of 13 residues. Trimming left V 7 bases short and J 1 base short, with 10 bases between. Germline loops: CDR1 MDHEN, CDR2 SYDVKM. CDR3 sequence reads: CASTPTINYGYTF. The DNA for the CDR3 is TGTGCCAGCACCCCAACAATTAACTATGGCTACACCTTC.

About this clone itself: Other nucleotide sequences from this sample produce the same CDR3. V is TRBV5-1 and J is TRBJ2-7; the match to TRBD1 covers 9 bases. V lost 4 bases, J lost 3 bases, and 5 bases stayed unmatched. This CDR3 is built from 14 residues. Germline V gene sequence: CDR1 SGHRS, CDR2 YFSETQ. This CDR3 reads CASSPRQGGYEQYF. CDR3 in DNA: TGCGCCAGCAGCCCAAGACAGGGGGGCTACGAGCAGTACTTC.

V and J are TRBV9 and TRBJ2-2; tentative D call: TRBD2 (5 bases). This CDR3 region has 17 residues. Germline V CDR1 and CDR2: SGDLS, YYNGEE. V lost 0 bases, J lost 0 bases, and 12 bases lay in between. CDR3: CASSVGRTLANTGELFF. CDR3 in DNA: TGTGCCAGCAGCGTAGGTAGGACTCTCGCGAACACCGGGGAGCTGTTTTTT.

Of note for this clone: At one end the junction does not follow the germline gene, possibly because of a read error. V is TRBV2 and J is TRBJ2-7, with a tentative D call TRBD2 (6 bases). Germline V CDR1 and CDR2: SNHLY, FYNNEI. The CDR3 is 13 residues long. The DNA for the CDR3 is TGTGCCAGCAGGGGGGACGCAACTTGGGGACTCAACTTC. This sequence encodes CASRGDATWGLNF.

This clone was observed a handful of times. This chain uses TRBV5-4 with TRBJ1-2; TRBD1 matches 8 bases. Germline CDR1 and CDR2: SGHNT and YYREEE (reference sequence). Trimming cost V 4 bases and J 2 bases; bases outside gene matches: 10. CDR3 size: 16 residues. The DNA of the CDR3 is TGTGCCAGCAGCCTCCCCACAGGGGGATCGAACTATGGCTACACCTTC. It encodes CASSLPTGGSNYGYTF.

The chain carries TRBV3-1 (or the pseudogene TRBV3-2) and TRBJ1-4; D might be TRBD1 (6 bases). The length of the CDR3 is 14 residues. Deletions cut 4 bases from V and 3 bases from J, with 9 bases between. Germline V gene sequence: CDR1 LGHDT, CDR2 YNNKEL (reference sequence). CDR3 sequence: CASSLTGPNEKLFF. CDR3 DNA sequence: TGTGCCAGCAGCCTTACAGGGCCTAATGAAAAACTGTTTTTT.